Sequencing of this TCR beta chain was carried out in a study of response to subunit inactivated influenza vaccine (dated by TCRdb to 2016 to 2018). As for the study more broadly: The study used deep quantitative T cell receptor repertoire profiling to track responses to a trivalent subunit inactivated influenza vaccine. The research as a whole found: The authors suggested that each seasonal influenza vaccination may recruit only a limited number of new T cells.

This clonotype was counted a few times. The specificity of this receptor is unknown. It has no much larger one-base neighbor in the sample; base qualities were not kept. The library was generated by RT-PCR. Sequencing was carried out with an Illumina HiSeq 2500. Starting from the raw public reads, TCRdb applied fastp trimming at Q25, assembled clones with MiXCR and retained in-frame beta chains. CDR3 protein duplicates are merged, each entry listing the most common genes and DNA. The sample includes roughly 760,000 distinct CDR3 sequences, with around 20% observed a single time. Roughly a tenth of the sample comes from the top ten. The CDR3 sequence holds 14 residues, the cysteine and phenylalanine included. The read is trimmed to its CDR3 DNA, 42 bases read in frame from base 1. The trim is 6 bases for V and 5 bases for J, with a gap of 14 bases between the germline ends.

This clonotype was sampled from a man aged 50 to 60 who received an inactivated influenza vaccine. Donor details come from another sample of the same person, matched by shared clones. The chain employs TRBV12-3 or TRBV12-4 and TRBJ1-5; the D gene is not confidently resolved. The sequenced sample was PBMCs from blood, obtained 4 to 6 days after vaccination. The bases are TGTGCCAGCAGCCGGACCGCCGGTTATCAGCCCCAGCATTTT. Translated, this is CASSRTAGYQPQHF.